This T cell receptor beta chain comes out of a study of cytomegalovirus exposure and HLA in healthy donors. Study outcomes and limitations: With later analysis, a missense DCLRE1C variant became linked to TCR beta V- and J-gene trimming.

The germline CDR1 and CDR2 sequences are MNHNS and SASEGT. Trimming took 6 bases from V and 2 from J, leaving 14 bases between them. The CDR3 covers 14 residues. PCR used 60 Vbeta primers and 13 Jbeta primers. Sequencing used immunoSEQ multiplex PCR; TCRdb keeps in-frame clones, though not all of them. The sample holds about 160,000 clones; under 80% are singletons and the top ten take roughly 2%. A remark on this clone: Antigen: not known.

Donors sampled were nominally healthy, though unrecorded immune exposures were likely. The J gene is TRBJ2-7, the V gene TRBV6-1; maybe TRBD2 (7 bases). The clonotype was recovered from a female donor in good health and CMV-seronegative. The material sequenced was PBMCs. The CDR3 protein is CASRSGGSPYEQYF. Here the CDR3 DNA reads TGTGCCAGCAGGTCGGGGGGCTCCCCCTACGAGCAGTACTTC.